The rows below give T cell receptor beta chains drawn from one sample of a study of cytomegalovirus exposure and HLA in healthy donors. The assay was immunoSEQ multiplex PCR, and TCRdb's table has in-frame clones only and misses some. This table holds some 100,000 clones, roughly three quarters found once. The sequenced sample consisted of PBMCs. The source is a woman in her 50s in good health and CMV-seropositive. Each CDR3 is given with its conserved first and last residue. The order of the fields is clone size, J gene, V gene, D gene, CDR3 DNA, CDR3 protein. A D gene is named only where the DNA matches it firmly. Rows may omit the clone size; those that give it use once, few, many or a size class.

>-|TRBJ1-2|TRBV25-1|TRBD1
TGTGCCAGCAGTCGACAGGGAGTTTCGGGCTACACCTTC
CASSRQGVSGYTF
>-|TRBJ1-2|TRBV7-9|TRBD1
TGTGCCAGCAGCTTAGGAGCACAGGGGAAGGACTATGGCTACACCTTC
CASSLGAQGKDYGYTF
>-|TRBJ1-1|TRBV9|-
TGTGCCAGCAGCGTAGCCGTAGGGGGTGAAGCTTTCTTT
CASSVAVGGEAFF
>-|TRBJ2-3|TRBV7-9|-
TGTGCCAGCAGTTTCGCAGGGATTGGGGATACGCAGTATTTT
CASSFAGIGDTQYF
>-|TRBJ2-3|TRBV7-9|-
TGTGCCAGCAGCTTACCCGCAGGGTTACGAGATACGCAGTATTTT
CASSLPAGLRDTQYF
>-|TRBJ1-5|TRBV18|TRBD1
TGTGCCAGCTCACCCGGGACAGAACAGCCCCAGCATTTT
CASSPGTEQPQHF
>few|TRBJ2-7|TRBV27|-
TGTGCCAGCAGTTCTCCGTTGAGGTTCGAGCAGTACTTC
CASSSPLRFEQYF
>-|TRBJ2-7|TRBV7-8|-
TGTGCCAGCAGCGAGGACTTACTGAGAAGCAACGAGCAGTACTTC
CASSEDLLRSNEQYF
>-|TRBJ2-5|TRBV5-5|-
TGTGCCAGCAGCCGCGTTCCCAACCAAGAGACCCAGTACTTC
CASSRVPNQETQYF
>-|TRBJ2-1|TRBV27|TRBD2
TGTGCCAGCATCGACGGGGGGGCCCAAAATGAGCAGTTCTTC
CASIDGGAQNEQFF
>-|TRBJ2-1|TRBV11-2|-
TGTGCCAGCAGCTTAGCGGTGGGGCCCGACAATGAGCAGTTCTTC
CASSLAVGPDNEQFF
>-|TRBJ2-2|TRBV7-7|TRBD1
TGTGCTAGCAGCTTGGAACAGGGGATCGGGGAGCTGTTTTTT
CASSLEQGIGELFF
>-|TRBJ2-3|TRBV7-3|-
TGTGCCAGCGGACCGACAGGTCTTAGCACAGATACGCAGTATTTT
CASGPTGLSTDTQYF
>-|TRBJ1-6|TRBV7-3|-
TGTGCCAGCAGCTCGGGACTGTATAATTCACCCCTCCACTTT
CASSSGLYNSPLHF
>-|TRBJ2-1|TRBV6-4|TRBD2
TGTGCCAGCAGTGACCCCAGACTAGCGGGGGGGCCTAGGAATGAGCAGTTCTTC
CASSDPRLAGGPRNEQFF
>-|TRBJ1-2|TRBV6-5|-
TGTGCCAGCAGCCAGACAGAGAGCCATGGCTACACCTTC
CASSQTESHGYTF
>few|TRBJ1-5|TRBV5-4|-
TGTGCCAGCAGCTTGGGGGGGGACCAGAATCAGCCCCAGCATTTT
CASSLGGDQNQPQHF
>-|TRBJ2-3|TRBV5-4|-
TGTGCCAGCAGTTTGTCGGGGGGCGCAGATACGCAGTATTTT
CASSLSGGADTQYF
>-|TRBJ2-3|TRBV19|TRBD1
TGTGCCAGTAGTCCGGGACAGGGGACCACAGATACGCAGTATTTT
CASSPGQGTTDTQYF
>-|TRBJ2-2|TRBV4-1|TRBD2
TGCGCCAGCACCCAGACTAGCTACACCGGGGAGCTGTTTTTT
CASTQTSYTGELFF
>-|TRBJ1-2|TRBV6-5|TRBD1
TGTGCCAGCAGTTACTCTGGGACAGGGGTAGGCGGCTACACCTTC
CASSYSGTGVGGYTF
>-|TRBJ2-7|TRBV6-5|TRBD2
TGTGCCAGCAGTTACTCGTCCGCTAGCGGTACCTACGAGCAGTACTTC
CASSYSSASGTYEQYF
>-|TRBJ2-2|TRBV6-6|TRBD2
TGTGCCAGCAGTTCCACTAGCGGAGGGGGAACCGGGGAGCTGTTTTTT
CASSSTSGGGTGELFF
>-|TRBJ1-1|TRBV7-9|-
TGTGCCAGCAGCTTAGATCAGGACATGATGAACACTGAAGCTTTCTTT
CASSLDQDMMNTEAFF
>few|TRBJ2-7|TRBV7-9|-
TGTTCCAGCAGCCCCCGACGGGTAGGCCGCTACGAGCAGTACTTC
CSSSPRRVGRYEQYF
>-|TRBJ2-5|TRBV7-3|-
TGTGCCAGCAGCCAAGGTTGGGGGGGCAGAGAGACCCAGTACTTC
CASSQGWGGRETQYF
>-|TRBJ1-5|TRBV2|-
TGTGCCAGCAGTGGTGGGAGTCAGCCCCAGCATTTT
CASSGGSQPQHF
>-|TRBJ2-2|TRBV9|-
TGTGCCAGCAGCGTAGTGGGAGGGAACACCGGGGAGCTGTTTTTT
CASSVVGGNTGELFF
>-|TRBJ1-2|TRBV11-2|TRBD1
TGTGCCAGCAGCTACCCGGGACAGGGAATTTATGGCTACACCTTC
CASSYPGQGIYGYTF
>-|TRBJ1-2|TRBV5-5|-
TGTGCCAGCAGCTTGGGGCGGGGGGCCCACTATGGCTACACCTTC
CASSLGRGAHYGYTF
>-|TRBJ1-1|TRBV18|-
TGTGCCAGCTCACCACCGGGGCGAACTGAAGCTTTCTTT
CASSPPGRTEAFF
>few|TRBJ1-5|TRBV30|TRBD1
TGTGCCTGGGCCGGGACAGGGAATCAGCCCCAGCATTTT
CAWAGTGNQPQHF
>-|TRBJ2-1|TRBV30|-
TGTGCCTGGATACAGGGTTCCTTCTACAATGAGCAGTTCTTC
CAWIQGSFYNEQFF
>-|TRBJ1-2|TRBV10-3|TRBD1
TGTGCCACTGGACAGGGGGCGTATGGCTACACCTTC
CATGQGAYGYTF
>-|TRBJ1-4|TRBV6-5|TRBD1
TGTGCGACAGGGGGAGGAGGTGAAAAACTGTTTTTT
CATGGGGEKLFF
>once|TRBJ2-7|TRBV6-1|-
TGTGCCAGCAGTGCGGGACAAGCCTACGAGCAGTACTTC
CASSAGQAYEQYF